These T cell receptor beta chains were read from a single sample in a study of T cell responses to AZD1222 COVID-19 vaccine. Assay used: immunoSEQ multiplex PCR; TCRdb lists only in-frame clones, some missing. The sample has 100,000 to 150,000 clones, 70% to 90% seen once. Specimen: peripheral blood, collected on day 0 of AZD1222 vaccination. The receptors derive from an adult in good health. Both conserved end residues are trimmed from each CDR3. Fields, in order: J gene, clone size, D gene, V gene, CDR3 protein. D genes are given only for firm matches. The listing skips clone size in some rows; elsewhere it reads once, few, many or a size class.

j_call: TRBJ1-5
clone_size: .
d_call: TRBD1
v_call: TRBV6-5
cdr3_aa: ASSQEGDRDEPQH

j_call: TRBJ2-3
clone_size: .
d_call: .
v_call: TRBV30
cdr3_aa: AWNIVLAADTQY

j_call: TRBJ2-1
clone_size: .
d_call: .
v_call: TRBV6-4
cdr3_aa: ASSDSNTGVDEQF

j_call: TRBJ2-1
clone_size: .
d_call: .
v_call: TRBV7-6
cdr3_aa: ASSSRVGAPSSYNEQF

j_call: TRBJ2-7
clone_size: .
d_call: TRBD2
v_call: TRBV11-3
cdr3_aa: ASSPPTSGPYEQY

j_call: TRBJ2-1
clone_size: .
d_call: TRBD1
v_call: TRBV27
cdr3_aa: ASSSRGRGLIRGNEQF

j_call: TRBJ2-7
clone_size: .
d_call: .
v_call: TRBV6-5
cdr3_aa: ASINPGGASYEQY

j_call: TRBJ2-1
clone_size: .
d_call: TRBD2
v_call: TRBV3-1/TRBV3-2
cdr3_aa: ASSRGRGREGRYNEQF

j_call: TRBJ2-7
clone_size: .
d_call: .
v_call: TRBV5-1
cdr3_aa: ASSWDGYYEQY

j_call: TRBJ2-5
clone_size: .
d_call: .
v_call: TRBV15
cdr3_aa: ATSSGPNGETQY

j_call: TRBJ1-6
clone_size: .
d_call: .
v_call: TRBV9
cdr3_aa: ASSVQGYNSPLH

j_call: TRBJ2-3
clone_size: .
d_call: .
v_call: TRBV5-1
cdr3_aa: ASSRRRTDTQY

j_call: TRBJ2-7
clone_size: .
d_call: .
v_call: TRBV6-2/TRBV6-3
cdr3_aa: ASTPDGLLSYEQY

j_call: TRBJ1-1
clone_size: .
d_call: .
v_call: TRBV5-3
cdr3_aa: ARSLKKGLEEAF

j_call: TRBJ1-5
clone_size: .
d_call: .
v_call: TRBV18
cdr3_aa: ASSPAGGNQPQH

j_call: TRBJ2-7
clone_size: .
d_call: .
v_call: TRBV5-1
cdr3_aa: ASSLSQGGNEQY

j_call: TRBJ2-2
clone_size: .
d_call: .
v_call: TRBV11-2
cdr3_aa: ASSSLRRAGELF

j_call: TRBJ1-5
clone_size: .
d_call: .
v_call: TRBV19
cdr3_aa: ASNGPGPQH

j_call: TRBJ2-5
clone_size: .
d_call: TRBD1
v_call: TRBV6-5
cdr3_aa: ASRPGQSQETQY

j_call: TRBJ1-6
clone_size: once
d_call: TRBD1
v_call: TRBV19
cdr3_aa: ASTIGQGHYSPLH

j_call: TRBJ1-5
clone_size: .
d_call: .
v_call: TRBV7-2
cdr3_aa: ASSFTVGGYQPQH

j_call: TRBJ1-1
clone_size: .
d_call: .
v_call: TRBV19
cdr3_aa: ASIMNTEAF

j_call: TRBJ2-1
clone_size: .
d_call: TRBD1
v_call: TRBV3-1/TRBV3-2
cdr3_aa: ASSKGGGTGSYNEQF

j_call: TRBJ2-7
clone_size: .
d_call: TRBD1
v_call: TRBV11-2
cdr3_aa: ASSSWDRGS

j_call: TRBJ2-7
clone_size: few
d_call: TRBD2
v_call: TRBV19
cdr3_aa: ASSIPGSGGRYEQY

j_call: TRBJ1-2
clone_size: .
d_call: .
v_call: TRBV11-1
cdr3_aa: ACVGRPGYGYT

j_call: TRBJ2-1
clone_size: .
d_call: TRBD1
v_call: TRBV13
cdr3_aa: ASSRAGGRGNNEQF

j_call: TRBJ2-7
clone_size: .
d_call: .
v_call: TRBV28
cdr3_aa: ASSLYRWYEQY

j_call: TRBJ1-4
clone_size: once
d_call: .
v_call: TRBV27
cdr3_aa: ASSSMARVDEKLF

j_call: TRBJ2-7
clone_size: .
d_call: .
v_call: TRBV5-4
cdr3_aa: ASSLRYGEQY

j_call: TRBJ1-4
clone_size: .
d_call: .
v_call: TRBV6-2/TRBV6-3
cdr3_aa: ASSYPLEEKLF

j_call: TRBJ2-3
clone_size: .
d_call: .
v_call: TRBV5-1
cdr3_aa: ASTNTDTQY

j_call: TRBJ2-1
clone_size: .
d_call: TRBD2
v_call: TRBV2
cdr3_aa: ASTREAAF

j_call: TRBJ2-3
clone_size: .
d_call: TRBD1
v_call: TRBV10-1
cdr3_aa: ASSEGTGSTDTQY

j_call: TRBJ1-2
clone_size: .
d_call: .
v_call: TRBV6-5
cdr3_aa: ASRTGGYGYT

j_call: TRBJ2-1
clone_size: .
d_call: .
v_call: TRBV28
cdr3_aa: ASSYTDRLYNEQF

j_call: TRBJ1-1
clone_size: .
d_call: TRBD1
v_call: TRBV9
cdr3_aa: ASSVFRQGGTAEAF

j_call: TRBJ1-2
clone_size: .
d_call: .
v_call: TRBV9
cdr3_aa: ASSVARGYGYT

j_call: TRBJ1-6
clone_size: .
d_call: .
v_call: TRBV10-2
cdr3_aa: ASSEEGGSGSPLH

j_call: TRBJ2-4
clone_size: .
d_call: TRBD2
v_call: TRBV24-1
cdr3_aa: ASSSGRSIQY